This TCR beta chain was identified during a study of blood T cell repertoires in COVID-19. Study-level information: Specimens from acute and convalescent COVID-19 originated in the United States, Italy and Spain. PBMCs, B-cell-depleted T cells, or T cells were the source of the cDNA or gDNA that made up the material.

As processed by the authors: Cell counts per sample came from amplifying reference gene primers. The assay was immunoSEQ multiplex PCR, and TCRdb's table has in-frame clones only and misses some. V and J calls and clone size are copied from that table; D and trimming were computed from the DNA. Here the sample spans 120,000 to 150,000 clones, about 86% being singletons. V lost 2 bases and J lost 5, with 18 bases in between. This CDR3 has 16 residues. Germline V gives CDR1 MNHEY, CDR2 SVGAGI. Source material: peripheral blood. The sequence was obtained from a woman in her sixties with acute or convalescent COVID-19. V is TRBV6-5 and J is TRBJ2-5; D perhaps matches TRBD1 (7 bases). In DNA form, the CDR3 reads TGTGCCAGCAGTTACGGTCCCAGGGGGGCGAGTGAGACCCAGTACTTC. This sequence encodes CASSYGPRGASETQYF.